Described below is a single T cell receptor beta chain sequence and its context. These data come from a study of blood T cell repertoires in COVID-19. Original analysis: Amplification of reference gene primers provided the estimated nucleated cell counts. Sequenced by immunoSEQ multiplex PCR; TCRdb stores in-frame clones only, minus some. V and J calls plus clone size are reproduced from that table; the DNA served to infer D and trimming. Of 120,000 or so clones in the sample, 70% to 90% were seen once. With V trimmed by 8 bases and J by 7 bases, 11 bases remained unmatched. Per germline, CDR1 MNHEY and CDR2 SMNVEV (reference sequence). The CDR3 has 14 residues.

This receptor was taken from a human donor in a cohort sampled during active COVID-19. Sequencing was done on a sample of peripheral blood. The chain joins TRBV27 to TRBJ1-2, with 9 bases that match TRBD1. The CDR3 nucleotides read TGTGCCAGCGGCCGGGGACAGGGAGTTTCTGGCTACACCTTC. Translated, it gives CASGRGQGVSGYTF.